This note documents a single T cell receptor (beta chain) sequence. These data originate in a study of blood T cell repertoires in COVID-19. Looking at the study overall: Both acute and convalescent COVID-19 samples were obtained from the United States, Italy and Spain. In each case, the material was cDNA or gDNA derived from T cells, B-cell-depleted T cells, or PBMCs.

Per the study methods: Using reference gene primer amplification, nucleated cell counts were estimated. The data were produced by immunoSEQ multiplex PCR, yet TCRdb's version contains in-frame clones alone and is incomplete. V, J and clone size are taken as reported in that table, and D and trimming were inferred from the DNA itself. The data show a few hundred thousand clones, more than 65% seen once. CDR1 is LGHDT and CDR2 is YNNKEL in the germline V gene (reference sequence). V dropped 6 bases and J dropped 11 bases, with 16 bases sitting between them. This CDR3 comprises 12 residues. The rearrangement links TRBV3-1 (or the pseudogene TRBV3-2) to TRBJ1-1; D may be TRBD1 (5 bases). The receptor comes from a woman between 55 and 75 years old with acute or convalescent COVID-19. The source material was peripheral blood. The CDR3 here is CASRGLRTGAFF. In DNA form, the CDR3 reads TGTGCCAGCAGGGGGCTGAGGACCGGGGCTTTCTTT.